Below, 29 T cell receptor beta chains from the same sample are listed, as sequenced in a study of T cell responses to AZD1222 COVID-19 vaccine. Assay: immunoSEQ multiplex PCR; the TCRdb copy retains only in-frame clones and omits some. The table records over 45,000 clones, approximately 89% of them present only once. The specimen comprised peripheral blood, sampled 28 days after the second AZD1222 dose. The receptors derive from an adult who received the AZD1222 COVID-19 vaccine.

V gene TRBV5-1 combines with J gene TRBJ1-2, with a possible D match to TRBD1 (5 bases). The CDR3 totals 15 residues. V was clipped by 4 bases and J by 0 bases, with 13 bases between them. CDR1 is SGHRS and CDR2 is YFSETQ in the germline V gene. CDR3 amino acids: CASSQTGPANYGYTF. CDR3 in DNA: TGCGCCAGCAGCCAGACGGGACCCGCTAACTATGGCTACACCTTC.

The rearrangement joins TRBV20-1 to TRBJ1-1, with D uncertain. Trimming pared 3 bases from V and 1 base from J, leaving 9 bases between. CDR3 length: 13 residues. Looked up from germline, CDR1 is DFQATT and CDR2 is SNEGSKA (reference sequence). For the CDR3, the DNA is TGCAGTGCTAGTCGTCACGGGAACACTGAAGCTTTCTTT. This sequence encodes CSASRHGNTEAFF.

The rearrangement joins TRBV7-2 to TRBJ1-2, with no clear D. The V and J ends lost 4 bases and 0 bases respectively, with 6 bases between them. The germline V gene encodes CDR1 SGHTA and CDR2 FQGNSA. The CDR3 totals 13 residues. The DNA for the CDR3 is TGTGCCAGCAGCTCGTATGCTAACTATGGCTACACCTTC. Residues: CASSSYANYGYTF. Using reference TRBV7-2 and TRBJ1-2 for the parts outside the CDR3, the full variable domain is GAGVSQSPSNKVTEKGKDVELRCDPISGHTALYWYRQSLGQGLEFLIYFQGNSAPDKSGLPSDRFSAERTGGSVSTLTIQRTQQEDSAVYLCASSSYANYGYTFGSGTRLTVV.

The chain joins TRBV5-1 to TRBJ1-3; TRBD1 is a possible D gene (5 bases). CDR1 is SGHRS and CDR2 is YFSETQ in the germline V gene. The CDR3 runs to 16 residues. V was shortened by 3 bases and J by 1 base, with 14 bases between the two germline ends. The CDR3 here is CASSSGAGKSGNTIYF. The CDR3 DNA follows: TGCGCCAGCAGCTCCGGGGCCGGAAAGTCTGGAAACACCATATATTTT.

The V call is TRBV5-1, the J call TRBJ1-2; 8 bases agree with TRBD1. The junction had 8 bases not matched to a gene; V was cut back by 4 bases and J by 3 bases. Germline V gene sequence: CDR1 SGHRS, CDR2 YFSETQ. The CDR3 contains 15 residues. As DNA, the CDR3 is TGCGCCAGCAGCCCGGGACAGGAGGAGCACTATGGCTACACCTTC. As protein: CASSPGQEEHYGYTF.

In this sample, this clone turned up once. The chain is built from TRBV12-3 or TRBV12-4 and TRBJ1-1, with D maybe TRBD1 (5 bases). Trimming removed 7 bases from V and 1 base from J, with 10 bases in between. The CDR3 is 13 residues long. The CDR3 sequence is CASTLRENTEAFF. The CDR3 DNA sequence: TGTGCCAGCACTCTCAGGGAGAACACTGAAGCTTTCTTT.

This chain links TRBV21-1 with TRBJ1-5. TRBV21-1 represents a pseudogene. This CDR3 has 17 residues. CDR3 sequence reads: CASSKVLSRRPNQPQHF. CDR3 DNA: TGTGCCAGCAGCAAAGTCTTGTCAAGGAGGCCAAATCAGCCCCAGCATTTT.

This sequence joins TRBV3-1 (or the pseudogene TRBV3-2) and TRBJ2-7; D may be TRBD1 or TRBD2 (5 bases each). Between the trimmed V and J ends, which lost 1 base and 0 bases, there was a span of 16 bases. The CDR3 runs 17 residues. Germline CDR1 is LGHDT and CDR2 is YNNKEL (reference sequence). The chain's CDR3 is CASSQVGVRASSYEQYF. In nucleotides, the CDR3 is TGTGCCAGCAGCCAAGTGGGGGTTCGAGCTTCCTCCTACGAGCAGTACTTC.

V gene TRBV5-1 combines with J gene TRBJ1-1, with 8 bases fitting TRBD1. There are 14 residues in the CDR3. The germline V gene encodes CDR1 SGHRS and CDR2 YFSETQ. V was clipped by 4 bases and J by 1 base; unmatched bases: 3. CDR3 region: CASSPDRENTEAFF. The CDR3 DNA reads as TGCGCCAGCAGCCCGGACAGGGAGAACACTGAAGCTTTCTTT.

The chain links TRBV6-2 or TRBV6-3 to TRBJ2-7, with D perhaps TRBD1 (6 bases). The CDR3 runs to 14 residues. V lost 2 bases, J lost 3 bases, and 11 bases lay in between. Looked up from germline, CDR1 is MNHEY and CDR2 is SVGEGT. This chain's CDR3 is CASSYPTGNYEQYF. CDR3 bases: TGTGCCAGCAGTTACCCCACAGGGAACTACGAGCAGTACTTC.

This sequence joins TRBV13 and TRBJ2-1, with D perhaps being TRBD1 or TRBD2 (5 bases each). Germline CDR1 and CDR2: PRHDT and FYEKMQ (reference sequence). The CDR3 extends over 14 amino acids. The V end lost 5 bases, the J end lost 5 bases, and 13 bases lay between the germline ends. Here the CDR3 reads CASSGPGPHNEQFF. CDR3 in DNA: TGTGCCAGCAGCGGACCGGGACCGCACAATGAGCAGTTCTTC.

This clone has just one count. This rearrangement joins TRBV6-2 or TRBV6-3 to TRBJ1-2, with 7 nucleotides matching TRBD1. The V gene's germline CDR1 is MNHEY and CDR2 SVGEGT. V dropped 3 bases and J dropped 6; count of bases not matched to a gene: 10. This CDR3 spans 15 amino acids. The CDR3 bases are TGTGCCAGCAGTTATGAGGTGACAGGGAGGCATGGCTACACCTTC. Encoded protein: CASSYEVTGRHGYTF.

In its sample, this clone was seen once. This chain joins TRBV29-1 and TRBJ2-5, with a weak D call TRBD1 (5 bases). The CDR3 spans 17 residues. Germline V gene lookup returns CDR1 SQVTM and CDR2 ANQGSEA. The V gene lost 0 bases and the J gene lost 5 bases, with 22 bases spanning the gap. Here the CDR3 reads CSVEDRPVSGPVETQYF. DNA for the CDR3: TGCAGCGTTGAAGACCGACCCGTTTCAGGGCCAGTGGAGACCCAGTACTTC. The full variable domain, with the rest looked up from reference TRBV29-1 and TRBJ2-5, is SAVISQKPSRDICQRGTSLTIQCQVDSQVTMMFWYRQQPGQSLTLIATANQGSEATYESGFVIDKFPISRPNLTFSTLTVSNMSPEDSSIYLCSVEDRPVSGPVETQYFGPGTRLLVL.

The V and J genes are TRBV10-2 and TRBJ2-5, with unresolved D. This CDR3 region has 12 residues. CDR1 and CDR2 (germline): WSHSY, SAAADI. V lost 4 bases to trimming and J lost 4 bases, with 7 bases between them. CDR3 region: CASSGSGETQYF. CDR3 nucleotides: TGCGCCAGCAGTGGATCGGGAGAGACCCAGTACTTC.

This rearrangement joins TRBV5-4 to TRBJ2-1, with unresolved D. This CDR3 has 13 residues. V shed 5 bases and J shed 3 bases, with 9 bases lying between them. From germline, CDR1 is SGHNT and CDR2 YYREEE (reference sequence). The CDR3 DNA reads as TGTGCCAGCAGTTCCCCCTTCTACAATGAGCAGTTCTTC. This translates into CASSSPFYNEQFF.

The rearrangement links TRBV7-8 to TRBJ2-7, with D hard to call. The V gene lost 1 base and the J gene lost 0 bases, with 10 bases spanning the gap. Germline CDR1 SGHVS, CDR2 FQNEAQ. This CDR3 has 15 amino acids. CDR3 coding DNA: TGTGCCAGCAGCTTAGTCGGACGGACCTCCTACGAGCAGTACTTC. It yields the protein CASSLVGRTSYEQYF.

The genes are TRBV4-2 and TRBJ2-7, with D maybe TRBD2 (5 bases). Germline V gene lookup returns CDR1 LGHNA and CDR2 YNFKEQ. Trimming removed 0 bases at V and 7 bases at J, with 16 bases between. The CDR3 extends over 15 amino acids. This CDR3 is CASSQELGRGSEQYF. The CDR3 coding sequence is TGTGCCAGCAGCCAAGAGCTAGGAAGAGGGTCTGAGCAGTACTTC.

The chain uses TRBV15 and TRBJ2-1; perhaps D is TRBD1 or TRBD2 (6 bases each). Germline V CDR1 and CDR2: LNHNV, YYDKDF (reference sequence). The CDR3 is 18 amino acids. V lost 2 bases to trimming and J lost 0 bases, with 17 bases between them. The CDR3: CATSRSRLGGSSYNEQFF. DNA of the CDR3: TGTGCCACCAGCAGATCTCGGTTAGGGGGGAGCTCCTACAATGAGCAGTTCTTC.

This clone has a single count. The rearrangement links TRBV6-5 to TRBJ1-4; the match to TRBD1 covers 7 bases. Germline values: CDR1 MNHEY, CDR2 SVGAGI. The CDR3 consists of 13 residues. Trimming cost V 8 bases and J 5 bases; bases outside gene matches: 5. The CDR3 here is CASPGQLNEKLFF. CDR3 bases: TGTGCCAGCCCGGGACAGTTAAATGAAAAACTGTTTTTT.

The V and J genes are TRBV7-9 and TRBJ2-1; tentative D call: TRBD1 (5 bases). V was clipped by 5 bases and J by 6 bases, with 14 bases between them. The CDR3 consists of 14 residues. The V gene's germline CDR1 is SEHNR and CDR2 FQNEAQ (reference sequence). CDR3 sequence: CASSPNQTVNEQFF. The CDR3 coding sequence is TGTGCCAGCAGCCCAAACCAGACAGTCAATGAGCAGTTCTTC. Combining the CDR3 with reference TRBV7-9 and TRBJ2-1 gives the whole variable domain DTGVSQNPRHKITKRGQNVTFRCDPISEHNRLYWYRQTLGQGPEFLTYFQNEAQLEKSRLLSDRFSAERPKGSFSTLEIQRTEQGDSAMYLCASSPNQTVNEQFFGPGTRLTVL.

The chain is built from TRBV9 and TRBJ1-5, with D unclear. V lost 6 bases and J lost 1, with 14 bases in between. Germline V CDR1 and CDR2: SGDLS, YYNGEE. CDR3 size: 15 residues. CDR3 amino acids: CASTRGVGSNQPQHF. CDR3 bases: TGTGCCAGCACGCGCGGGGTCGGAAGCAATCAGCCCCAGCATTTT.

This clone has only one observation. This chain uses TRBV29-1 with TRBJ2-7; 11 bases are shared with TRBD2. The CDR3 contains 13 residues. The V and J ends lost 4 bases and 5 bases, in that order; junction bases with no gene match: 4. Looked up from germline, CDR1 is SQVTM and CDR2 is ANQGSEA. The CDR3 sequence is CSVGTSGPHEQYF. The CDR3 nucleotides read TGCAGCGTTGGGACTAGCGGGCCCCACGAGCAGTACTTC.

The chain joins TRBV4-1 to TRBJ1-1; D is unresolved. This CDR3 is built from 16 residues. CDR1 is MGHRA, CDR2 YSYEKL, per germline. The V gene lost 3 bases and the J gene lost 1 base, with 15 bases spanning the gap. The CDR3 sequence is CASSHPTLAANTEAFF. CDR3 sequence (DNA): TGCGCCAGCAGCCACCCGACTTTAGCAGCGAACACTGAAGCTTTCTTT.

A few counts support this clone. The chain is built from TRBV6-1 and TRBJ1-5; D possibly corresponds to TRBD1 (5 bases). V was clipped by 2 bases and J by 7 bases, with 12 bases between them. Germline-derived CDR1 and CDR2 are MNHNS and SASEGT. CDR3 length: 14 residues. The CDR3 spells CASSESGRGQPQHF. In nucleotides, the CDR3 is TGTGCCAGCAGTGAATCGGGTAGGGGCCAGCCCCAGCATTTT.

The gene calls are TRBV2 and TRBJ2-2, with TRBD1 matching over 8 bases. Germline CDR1 reads SNHLY; CDR2 reads FYNNEI. There are 14 residues in the CDR3. After removal of 4 bases from V and 6 bases from J, the junction contained 4 bases not matched to a gene. The CDR3 spells CASSGQGISGELFF. The CDR3, as DNA: TGTGCCAGCAGTGGACAGGGGATCTCCGGGGAGCTGTTTTTT.

V usage is TRBV27 and J usage is TRBJ1-2, with TRBD1 matching over 7 bases. CDR3 length equals 14 residues. J was trimmed by 6 bases and V by 5 bases; bases with no gene match: 9. Germline V gene lookup returns CDR1 MNHEY and CDR2 SMNVEV (reference sequence). CDR3 coding DNA: TGTGCCAGCAGTCCTTCGACAGGGATGAATGGCTACACCTTC. Translation gives CASSPSTGMNGYTF.

This clone was found a few times. The V call is TRBV4-2, the J call TRBJ1-5; the D gene is possibly TRBD1 (5 bases). The CDR3 contains 15 residues. Trimming shortened V by 0 bases and J by 0 bases, and 6 bases separated the two germline ends. CDR1 and CDR2 (germline): LGHNA, YNFKEQ. This CDR3 reads CASSQEDSSNQPQHF. The CDR3 coding sequence is TGTGCCAGCAGCCAAGAAGACAGTAGCAATCAGCCCCAGCATTTT.

The chain uses TRBV7-9 and TRBJ2-7, with 8 bases identical to TRBD1. Germline loops: CDR1 SEHNR, CDR2 FQNEAQ (reference sequence). V was clipped by 5 bases and J by 5 bases; unmatched bases: 14. The CDR3 is made up of 16 amino acids. The CDR3 nucleotides read TGTGCCAGCAGCAAAGGACAGGGCCTAAAGTCTGACGAGCAGTACTTC. Translated, it gives CASSKGQGLKSDEQYF.

V gene TRBV15 combines with J gene TRBJ1-6; D is uncertain. The V gene lost 0 bases and the J gene lost 6 bases, with 6 bases spanning the gap. The V gene's germline CDR1 is LNHNV and CDR2 YYDKDF (reference sequence). CDR3 length equals 14 residues. In DNA form, the CDR3 reads TGTGCCACCAGCAGAGATCTAGGTAATTCACCCCTCCACTTT. Amino acids: CATSRDLGNSPLHF.